The 24 T cell receptor beta chains listed next were all sequenced from one sample in a study of a mutant IDH1 vaccine in newly diagnosed glioma (dated by TCRdb to about 2021). The time point tag for this specimen amounts to: week 11, during vaccination. Each vaccine dose, consisting of 300 ug of a 20-mer mutant IDH1 peptide in Montanide, was administered subcutaneously with topical imiquimod. To prepare the library, the immunoSEQ multiplex PCR assay was applied. In its TCRdb copy, this immuneACCESS table keeps in-frame sequences only and misses some clones. Where compared with another copy, unresolved V genes explain less than half of these, and the others have no known cause. Within this sample are roughly 60,000 clones, with about 84% of them counted one time only. About 3.7% of the sample lies in the top ten. Their antigen targets remain unknown. The sequencing here drew on PBMCs, taken from a glioma patient whose treatment included an IDH1 peptide vaccine. The receptors were sampled from a man aged 25 to 40 with glioma.

This clone occurred once. V and J are TRBV15 and TRBJ1-2, with 9 positions matching TRBD1. The CDR3 spans 14 residues. With V trimmed by 4 bases and J by 8 bases, 8 bases remained unmatched. In germline, CDR1 is LNHNV, CDR2 YYDKDF (reference sequence). The CDR3 nucleotides read TGTGCCACCAGCAAAGCGGACAGGGGTGGAGGCTACACCTTC. It is translated as CATSKADRGGGYTF. The whole variable domain, filled in from reference TRBV15 and TRBJ1-2, reads DAMVIQNPRYQVTQFGKPVTLSCSQTLNHNVMYWYQQKSSQAPKLLFHYYDKDFNNEADTPDNFQSRRPNTSFCFLDIRSPGLGDTAMYLCATSKADRGGGYTFGSGTRLTVV.

J is TRBJ2-7 and V is TRBV13; weak D call: TRBD1 (6 bases). Germline V lookup: CDR1 PRHDT, CDR2 FYEKMQ (reference sequence). This CDR3 spans 13 amino acids. Trimming left V 4 bases short and J 3 bases short, with 10 bases between. The CDR3 bases are TGTGCCAGCAGCTCGGCGGACAGCTACGAGCAGTACTTC. As protein: CASSSADSYEQYF.

The V gene is TRBV7-6, the J gene TRBJ2-3; D perhaps matches TRBD2 (5 bases). CDR1 is SGHVS and CDR2 is FNYEAQ in the germline V gene. The length of the CDR3 is 13 residues. Trimming stripped 2 bases from V and 6 bases from J, with 9 bases between. The CDR3, as DNA: TGTGCCAGCAGCTTAAAATTAGCGGATACGCAGTATTTT. Amino acid sequence: CASSLKLADTQYF.

The chain carries TRBV5-1 and TRBJ2-2; 8 bases match TRBD2. V gave up 2 bases and J gave up 0 bases; unmatched junction bases: 6. Germline values: CDR1 SGHRS, CDR2 YFSETQ. This CDR3 is 17 amino acids long. Written as DNA, the CDR3 is TGCGCCAGCAGCTTAGGTAGCGGGGTATCGAACACCGGGGAGCTGTTTTTT. It encodes CASSLGSGVSNTGELFF.

This chain connects TRBV28 to TRBJ2-7; D possibly matches TRBD1 or TRBD2 (5 bases each). The CDR3 length is 14 residues. Germline CDR1 reads MDHEN; CDR2 reads SYDVKM. V dropped 6 bases and J dropped 0 bases, with 12 bases sitting between them. The CDR3 DNA sequence: TGTGCCAGCAGAAGTCCAGGGAGCTCCTACGAGCAGTACTTC. Its protein product is CASRSPGSSYEQYF.

This chain uses TRBV19 with TRBJ2-2, with 9 bases that match TRBD2. Germline lookup yields CDR1 LNHDA and CDR2 SQIVND (reference sequence). The CDR3 totals 16 residues. Trimming cost V 4 bases and J 5 bases; bases outside gene matches: 8. The CDR3 DNA follows: TGTGCCAGTAGTAGAGCTAGCGGGATGAGGACCGGGGAGCTGTTTTTT. Encoded protein: CASSRASGMRTGELFF.

This clone has only one observation. The rearrangement joins TRBV30 to TRBJ2-3; 8 bases match TRBD1. Germline CDR1 GTSNPN, CDR2 SVGIG (reference sequence). The ends lost 5 bases at V and 2 bases at J; junction bases unmatched: 12. There are 16 residues in the CDR3. The DNA for the CDR3 is TGTGCCTGGGCGACGGACAGGGCCTCCTACACAGATACGCAGTATTTT. It encodes CAWATDRASYTDTQYF.

The J gene is TRBJ2-5, the V gene TRBV7-6; 8 bases map to TRBD1. The V gene end was trimmed by 5 bases and the J gene end by 5 bases; junction bases not matched to a gene: 7. Germline assignment: CDR1 SGHVS and CDR2 FNYEAQ. The CDR3 is made up of 14 amino acids. The CDR3 nucleotides are TGTGCCAGCAGCCCGCAGGGGGCTGGGGAGACCCAGTACTTC. This sequence encodes CASSPQGAGETQYF.

The V gene is TRBV6-4, the J gene TRBJ2-3; 10 bases agree with TRBD2. The CDR3 runs to 15 residues. V shed 4 bases, J shed 5 bases, and the junction held 6 bases outside the gene matches. Germline V lookup: CDR1 MRHNA, CDR2 SNTAGT. This chain's CDR3 is CASSASGGLRDTQYF. CDR3 coding DNA: TGTGCCAGCAGTGCTAGCGGGGGTTTACGAGATACGCAGTATTTT.

The chain combines TRBV7-9 with TRBJ1-2, with D maybe TRBD1 (5 bases). V gave up 3 bases and J gave up 6 bases, with 8 bases separating them. This CDR3 has 12 residues. The germline CDR1 and CDR2 sequences are SEHNR and FQNEAQ (reference sequence). The CDR3 DNA is TGTGCCAGCAGCTTCCGGGGCAATGGCTACACCTTC. Amino acid sequence: CASSFRGNGYTF.

J is TRBJ1-4 and V is TRBV5-4; no definite D call. CDR1 is SGHNT, CDR2 YYREEE, per germline (reference sequence). The CDR3 totals 14 residues. Trimming shortened V by 4 bases and J by 1 base, and 8 bases separated the two germline ends. The CDR3: CASSQALTNEKLFF. For the CDR3, the DNA is TGTGCCAGCAGCCAAGCCTTAACTAATGAAAAACTGTTTTTT. The variable domain in full, completed from reference TRBV5-4 and TRBJ1-4, reads ETGVTQSPTHLIKTRGQQVTLRCSSQSGHNTVSWYQQALGQGPQFIFQYYREEENGRGNFPPRFSGLQFPNYSSELNVNALELDDSALYLCASSQALTNEKLFFGSGTQLSVL.

The chain carries TRBV6-1 and TRBJ2-7; no reliable D call. V gave up 4 bases and J gave up 3 bases, with 13 bases separating them. The CDR3 covers 14 residues. Per germline, CDR1 MNHNS and CDR2 SASEGT. DNA of the CDR3: TGTGCCAGCAGTGTAAAAAACCCCATCTACGAGCAGTACTTC. Its protein is CASSVKNPIYEQYF.

The rearrangement links TRBV5-4 to TRBJ2-4, with D perhaps matching TRBD1 (6 bases). The V and J ends lost 0 bases and 9 bases respectively, with 10 bases between them. Germline loops: CDR1 SGHNT, CDR2 YYREEE (reference sequence). This CDR3 has 13 residues. The CDR3 here is CASSLEGRGIQYF. The CDR3 bases are TGTGCCAGCAGCTTGGAGGGCAGGGGCATTCAGTACTTC. Complete variable domain (other parts from reference TRBV5-4 and TRBJ2-4): ETGVTQSPTHLIKTRGQQVTLRCSSQSGHNTVSWYQQALGQGPQFIFQYYREEENGRGNFPPRFSGLQFPNYSSELNVNALELDDSALYLCASSLEGRGIQYFGAGTRLSVL.

The gene calls are TRBV5-1 and TRBJ2-1, with D perhaps TRBD2 (5 bases). V dropped 2 bases and J dropped 8 bases, with 17 bases sitting between them. Germline V gene lookup returns CDR1 SGHRS and CDR2 YFSETQ. CDR3 length: 15 residues. The DNA for the CDR3 is TGCGCCAGCAGCTTCGGATCCAACAGAGGGCATGAGCAGTTCTTC. It specifies CASSFGSNRGHEQFF.

V gene TRBV6-1 combines with J gene TRBJ1-3; no clear D. Germline-derived CDR1 and CDR2 are MNHNS and SASEGT. V lost 5 bases and J lost 0, with 5 bases in between. This CDR3 comprises 13 residues. The CDR3 sequence is CASSISSGNTIYF. Here the CDR3 DNA reads TGTGCCAGCAGTATAAGCTCTGGAAACACCATATATTTT.

As DNA, the CDR3 is TGTGCCAGCAGTTCCCGGGACAGGGGGTTCTCTGGGGCCAACGTCCTGACTTTC. It encodes CASSSRDRGFSGANVLTF. The chain has TRBV28 and TRBJ2-6; 11 bases align to TRBD1. This CDR3 region has 18 residues. From germline, CDR1 is MDHEN and CDR2 SYDVKM. J gave up 0 bases and V 4 bases, and 5 bases lay outside the gene matches.

The chain recombines TRBV11-2 with TRBJ1-1, with D unresolved. V was cut by 1 base and J by 10 bases, with 13 bases left in between. CDR1 and CDR2 (germline): SGHAT, FQNNGV. The CDR3 contains 13 residues. The CDR3 sequence: CASSLVVEAAAFF. The CDR3 nucleotides are TGTGCCAGCAGCTTAGTGGTCGAGGCGGCAGCTTTCTTT.

This chain connects TRBV30 to TRBJ2-1; 7 bases are a match to TRBD2. V was clipped by 1 base and J by 15 bases; unmatched bases: 15. The CDR3 is made up of 14 amino acids. Germline V gene lookup returns CDR1 GTSNPN and CDR2 SVGIG (reference sequence). CDR3 residues: CAWSARLALEQVFF. In DNA form, the CDR3 reads TGTGCCTGGAGTGCTCGACTAGCTCTAGAACAGGTGTTCTTC. Variable domain in full (rest from reference TRBV30 and TRBJ2-1): SQTIHQWPATLVQPVGSPLSLECTVEGTSNPNLYWYRQAAGRGLQLLFYSVGIGQISSEVPQNLSASRPQDRQFILSSKKLLLSDSGFYLCAWSARLALEQVFFGPGTRLTVL.

This chain joins TRBV5-5 and TRBJ2-7; a weak D match, TRBD1 (5 bases). Germline V gives CDR1 SGHKS, CDR2 YYEKEE (reference sequence). V lost 0 bases and J 4 bases, leaving 14 bases between the germline ends. There are 15 residues in the CDR3. Here the CDR3 DNA reads TGTGCCAGCAGCTTGGCCACGGCAGGGCGATACGAGCAGTACTTC. Its protein product is CASSLATAGRYEQYF.

The chain joins TRBV9 to TRBJ2-7; D is perhaps TRBD2 (6 bases). Germline V gene data show CDR1 as SGDLS and CDR2 as YYNGEE. The CDR3 covers 15 residues. Trimming left V 0 bases short and J 0 bases short, with 10 bases between. CDR3 sequence reads: CASSVGGRSSYEQYF. CDR3 DNA: TGTGCCAGCAGCGTAGGGGGGAGGAGCTCCTACGAGCAGTACTTC.

This sequence joins TRBV9 and TRBJ2-1; 7 nucleotides align to TRBD2. V gave up 3 bases and J gave up 2 bases; unmatched junction bases: 5. The CDR3 has 15 residues. Germline CDR1 and CDR2: SGDLS and YYNGEE. CDR3 nucleotide sequence: TGTGCCAGCAGCGCCACTAGCGCCACCTACAATGAGCAGTTCTTC. Protein sequence: CASSATSATYNEQFF. Complete variable domain (other parts from reference TRBV9 and TRBJ2-1): DSGVTQTPKHLITATGQRVTLRCSPRSGDLSVYWYQQSLDQGLQFLIQYYNGEERAKGNILERFSAQQFPDLHSELNLSSLELGDSALYFCASSATSATYNEQFFGPGTRLTVL.

This clone occurred a few times. The chain uses TRBV2 and TRBJ1-1, with D unresolved. CDR1 is SNHLY, CDR2 FYNNEI, per germline. CDR3 length equals 13 residues. The V end was cut by 8 bases, the J end by 1 base, with 11 bases between. For the CDR3, the DNA is TGTGCCAGCGCGGACCTGGGGAACACTGAAGCTTTCTTT. Translated: CASADLGNTEAFF.

The chain carries TRBV30 and TRBJ1-5, with no clear D. CDR1 is GTSNPN and CDR2 is SVGIG in the germline V gene (reference sequence). V was cut by 3 bases and J by 1 base, with 7 bases left in between. The CDR3 runs 13 residues. The CDR3 coding sequence is TGTGCCTGGAGGGAGGGAAGCAATCAGCCCCAGCATTTT. Translation gives CAWREGSNQPQHF. The variable domain in full, with the rest retrieved from reference TRBV30 and TRBJ1-5, is SQTIHQWPATLVQPVGSPLSLECTVEGTSNPNLYWYRQAAGRGLQLLFYSVGIGQISSEVPQNLSASRPQDRQFILSSKKLLLSDSGFYLCAWREGSNQPQHFGDGTRLSIL.

This clone was detected once. CDR3 amino acids: CASSYSEGGHYEQYF. The CDR3 coding sequence is TGTGCCAGCAGTTACTCCGAAGGGGGACACTACGAGCAGTACTTC. J is TRBJ2-7 and V is TRBV6-6, with a weak D call TRBD1 (6 bases). V was cut by 0 bases and J by 3 bases, with 12 bases left in between. The CDR3 totals 15 residues. Germline-derived CDR1 and CDR2 are MNHNY and SVGAGI (reference sequence).